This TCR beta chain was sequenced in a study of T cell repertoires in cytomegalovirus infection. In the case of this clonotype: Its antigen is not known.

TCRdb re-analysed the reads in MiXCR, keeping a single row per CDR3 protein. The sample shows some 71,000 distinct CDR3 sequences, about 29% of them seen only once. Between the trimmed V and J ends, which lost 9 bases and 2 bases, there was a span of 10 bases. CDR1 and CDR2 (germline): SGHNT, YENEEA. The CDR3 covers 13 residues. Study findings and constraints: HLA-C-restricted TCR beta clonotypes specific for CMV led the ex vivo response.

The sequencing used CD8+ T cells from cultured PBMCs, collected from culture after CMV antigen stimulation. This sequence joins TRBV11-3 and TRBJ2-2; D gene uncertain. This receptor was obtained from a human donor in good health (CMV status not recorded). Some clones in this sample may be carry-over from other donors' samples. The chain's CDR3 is CASEPANTGELFF. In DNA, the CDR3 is TGTGCCAGTGAGCCCGCTAACACCGGGGAGCTGTTTTTT.